This T cell receptor (beta chain) is drawn from a study of T-cell memory formation after mild COVID-19. One entry per CDR3 protein results from TCRdb running MiXCR on the 5' RACE reads. The sample has fewer than 300,000 distinct CDR3 sequences; approximately 16% are singletons. This clonotype was detected ten times or more. The CDR3 sequence is 14 residues long. The ends lost 2 bases at V and 2 bases at J; junction bases unmatched: 0. Germline CDR1 reads MRHNA; CDR2 reads SNTAGT. Material for sequencing was PBMCs or a T cell subset sorted from them (not recorded which). This TCR came from a man younger than 35 who had mild COVID-19 (a few samples of this study predate the infection). Cell type and time point are not known. This rearrangement joins TRBV6-4 to TRBJ2-3; 8 positions agree with TRBD2. The CDR3 region is CASSDGLATDTQYF. CDR3 DNA sequence: TGTGCCAGCAGTGACGGACTAGCCACAGATACGCAGTATTTT.